The 6 T cell receptor beta chains below were found in one sample sequenced in a study of blood T cell repertoires in COVID-19. Assay: immunoSEQ multiplex PCR; the TCRdb copy retains only in-frame clones and omits some. The sample includes some 260,000 clones, over 70% of them seen just once. The sample was peripheral blood. These receptor sequences come from a woman between 70 and 85 years old with COVID-19, enrolled during active disease.

This clone was counted many times. The V and J genes are TRBV5-4 and TRBJ2-3; the D gene is possibly TRBD1 (5 bases). Trimming pared 7 bases from V and 1 base from J, leaving 10 bases between. Germline loops: CDR1 SGHNT, CDR2 YYREEE (reference sequence). The CDR3 sequence is 13 residues long. The DNA of the CDR3 is TGTGCCAGCCGCACAGGTGGCACAGATACGCAGTATTTT. It yields the protein CASRTGGTDTQYF.

V gene TRBV30 combines with J gene TRBJ2-7; TRBD1 matches 8 bases. CDR1 and CDR2 from the germline V gene are GTSNPN and SVGIG (reference sequence). V was pared by 5 bases and J by 3 bases, with 6 bases of the junction left unmatched. This CDR3 region has 13 residues. CDR3 coding DNA: TGTGCCTGGGCAAGACAGGGGTTCTACGAGCAGTACTTC. Translating gives CAWARQGFYEQYF.

The V gene is TRBV6-5, the J gene TRBJ1-5; D remains unclear. The CDR3 totals 15 residues. V lost 7 bases and J lost 1, with 14 bases in between. Germline assignment: CDR1 MNHEY and CDR2 SVGAGI. CDR3: CASIRADGSNQPQHF. CDR3 sequence (DNA): TGTGCCAGCATTCGAGCGGACGGGAGCAATCAGCCCCAGCATTTT.

The chain uses TRBV27 and TRBJ1-5; D uncertain. With 4 bases removed from V and 7 bases from J, the gap between germline ends came to 11 bases. From germline, CDR1 is MNHEY and CDR2 SMNVEV (reference sequence). The CDR3 extends over 13 amino acids. CDR3 in amino acids: CASSSEGGQPQHF. The CDR3 DNA is TGTGCCAGCAGTTCCGAGGGTGGCCAGCCCCAGCATTTT.

The chain is built from TRBV7-9 and TRBJ2-3; no firm D call. CDR1 SEHNR and CDR2 FQNEAQ come from the germline V gene (reference sequence). The CDR3 loop spans 12 amino acids. With 5 bases removed from V and 1 base from J, the gap between germline ends came to 4 bases. Here the CDR3 DNA reads TGTGCCAGCAGCCCCGGCACAGATACGCAGTATTTT. Amino acid sequence: CASSPGTDTQYF. Full variable domain (remainder filled in from reference TRBV7-9 and TRBJ2-3): DTGVSQNPRHKITKRGQNVTFRCDPISEHNRLYWYRQTLGQGPEFLTYFQNEAQLEKSRLLSDRFSAERPKGSFSTLEIQRTEQGDSAMYLCASSPGTDTQYFGPGTRLTVL.

The genes are TRBV27 and TRBJ2-7; 7 bases fit TRBD1. The CDR3 is made up of 15 amino acids. The V segment lost 5 bases and the J segment 2 bases; nucleotides outside the gene matches: 9. Germline V gives CDR1 MNHEY, CDR2 SMNVEV (reference sequence). Written as DNA, the CDR3 is TGTGCCAGCAGTGGGCTCACAGGGGCGACCTACGAGCAGTACTTC. The encoded protein is CASSGLTGATYEQYF.